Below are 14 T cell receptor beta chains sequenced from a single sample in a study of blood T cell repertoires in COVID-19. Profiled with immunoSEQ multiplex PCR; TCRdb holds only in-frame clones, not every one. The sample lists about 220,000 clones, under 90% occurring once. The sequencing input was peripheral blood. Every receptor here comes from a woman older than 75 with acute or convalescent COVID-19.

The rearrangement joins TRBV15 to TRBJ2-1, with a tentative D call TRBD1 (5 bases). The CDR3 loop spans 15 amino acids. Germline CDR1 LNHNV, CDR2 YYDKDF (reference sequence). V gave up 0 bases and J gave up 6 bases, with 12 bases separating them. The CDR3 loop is CATSRDRRGPNEQFF. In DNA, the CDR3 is TGTGCCACCAGCAGAGATCGTAGGGGCCCCAATGAGCAGTTCTTC.

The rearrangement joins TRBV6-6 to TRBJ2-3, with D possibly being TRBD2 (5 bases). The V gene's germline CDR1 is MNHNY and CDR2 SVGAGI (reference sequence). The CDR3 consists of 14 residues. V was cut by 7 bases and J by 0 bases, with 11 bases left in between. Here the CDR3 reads CASKFPGSTDTQYF. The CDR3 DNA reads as TGTGCCAGCAAGTTTCCGGGGAGCACAGATACGCAGTATTTT.

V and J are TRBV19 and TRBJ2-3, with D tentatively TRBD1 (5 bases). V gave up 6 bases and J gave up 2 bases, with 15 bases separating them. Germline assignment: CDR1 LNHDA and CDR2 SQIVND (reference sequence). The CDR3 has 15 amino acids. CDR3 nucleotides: TGTGCCAGTAGGAACCGTGGGGCCTCCACAGATACGCAGTATTTT. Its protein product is CASRNRGASTDTQYF. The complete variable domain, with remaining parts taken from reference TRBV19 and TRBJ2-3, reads DGGITQSPKYLFRKEGQNVTLSCEQNLNHDAMYWYRQDPGQGLRLIYYSQIVNDFQKGDIAEGYSVSREKKESFPLTVTSAQKNPTAFYLCASRNRGASTDTQYFGPGTRLTVL.

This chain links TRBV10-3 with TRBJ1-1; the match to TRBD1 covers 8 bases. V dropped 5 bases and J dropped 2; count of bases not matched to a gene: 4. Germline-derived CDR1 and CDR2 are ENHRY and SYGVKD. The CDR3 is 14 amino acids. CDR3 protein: CAISIGQGNTEAFF. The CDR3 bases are TGTGCCATCAGTATCGGACAGGGCAACACTGAAGCTTTCTTT.

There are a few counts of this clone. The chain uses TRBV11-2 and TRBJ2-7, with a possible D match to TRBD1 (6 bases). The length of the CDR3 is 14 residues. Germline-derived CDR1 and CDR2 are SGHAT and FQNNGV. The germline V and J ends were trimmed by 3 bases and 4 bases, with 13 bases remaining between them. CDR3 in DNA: TGTGCCAGCAGCTTGTCAGGGGCGAGGTACGAGCAGTACTTC. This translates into CASSLSGARYEQYF. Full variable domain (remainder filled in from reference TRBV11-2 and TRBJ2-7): EAGVAQSPRYKIIEKRQSVAFWCNPISGHATLYWYQQILGQGPKLLIQFQNNGVVDDSQLPKDRFSAERLKGVDSTLKIQPAKLEDSAVYLCASSLSGARYEQYFGPGTRLTVT.

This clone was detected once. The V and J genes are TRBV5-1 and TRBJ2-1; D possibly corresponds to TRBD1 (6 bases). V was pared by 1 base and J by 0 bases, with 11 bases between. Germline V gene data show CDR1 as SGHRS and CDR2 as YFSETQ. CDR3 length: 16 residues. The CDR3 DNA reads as TGCGCCAGCAGCTTGATTGGACAGAGCTCCTACAATGAGCAGTTCTTC. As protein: CASSLIGQSSYNEQFF.

CDR3 in amino acids: CASRTGITTNEKLFF. The DNA of the CDR3 is TGTGCCAGCCGGACAGGAATCACAACTAATGAAAAACTGTTTTTT. The rearrangement joins TRBV7-6 to TRBJ1-4, with TRBD1 matching 7 bases. Germline assignment: CDR1 SGHVS and CDR2 FNYEAQ. V gave up 8 bases and J gave up 0 bases; unmatched junction bases: 6. The CDR3 consists of 15 residues. The whole variable domain, filled in from reference TRBV7-6 and TRBJ1-4, reads GAGVSQSPRYKVTKRGQDVALRCDPISGHVSLYWYRQALGQGPEFLTYFNYEAQQDKSGLPNDRFSAERPEGSISTLTIQRTEQRDSAMYRCASRTGITTNEKLFFGSGTQLSVL.

CDR3 sequence reads: CAHGGRDTEAFF. In DNA, the CDR3 is TGTGCCCATGGCGGCAGGGACACTGAAGCTTTCTTT. This chain uses TRBV10-3 with TRBJ1-1, with D possibly TRBD1 on 5 matching bases. Trimming stripped 11 bases from V and 3 bases from J, with 13 bases between. CDR1 is ENHRY, CDR2 SYGVKD, per germline. This CDR3 spans 12 amino acids.

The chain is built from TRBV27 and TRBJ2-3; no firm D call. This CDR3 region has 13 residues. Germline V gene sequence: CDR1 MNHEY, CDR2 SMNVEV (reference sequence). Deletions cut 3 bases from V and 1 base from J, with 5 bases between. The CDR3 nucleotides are TGTGCCAGCAGTTTGAGAGGCACAGATACGCAGTATTTT. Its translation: CASSLRGTDTQYF.

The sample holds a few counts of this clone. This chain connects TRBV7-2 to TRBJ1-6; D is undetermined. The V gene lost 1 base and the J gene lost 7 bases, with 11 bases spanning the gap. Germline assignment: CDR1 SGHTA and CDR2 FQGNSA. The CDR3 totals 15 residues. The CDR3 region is CASSLEAGSNSPLHF. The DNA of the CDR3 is TGTGCCAGCAGCTTAGAGGCGGGGTCCAATTCACCCCTCCACTTT.

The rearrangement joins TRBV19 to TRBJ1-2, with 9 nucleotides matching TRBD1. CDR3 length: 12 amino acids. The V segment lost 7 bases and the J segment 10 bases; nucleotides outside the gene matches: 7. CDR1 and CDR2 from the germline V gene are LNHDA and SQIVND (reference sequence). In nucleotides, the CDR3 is TGTGCCAGTACCATCCGGGACAGGGACTACACCTTC. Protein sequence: CASTIRDRDYTF.

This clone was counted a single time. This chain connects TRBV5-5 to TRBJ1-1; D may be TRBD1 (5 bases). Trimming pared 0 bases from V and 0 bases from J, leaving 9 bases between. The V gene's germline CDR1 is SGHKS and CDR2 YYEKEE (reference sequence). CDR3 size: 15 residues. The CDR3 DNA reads TGTGCCAGCAGCTTGGAGGGGAATTTGAACACTGAAGCTTTCTTT. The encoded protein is CASSLEGNLNTEAFF. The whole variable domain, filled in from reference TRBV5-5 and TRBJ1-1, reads DAGVTQSPTHLIKTRGQQVTLRCSPISGHKSVSWYQQVLGQGPQFIFQYYEKEERGRGNFPDRFSARQFPNYSSELNVNALLLGDSALYLCASSLEGNLNTEAFFGQGTRLTVV.

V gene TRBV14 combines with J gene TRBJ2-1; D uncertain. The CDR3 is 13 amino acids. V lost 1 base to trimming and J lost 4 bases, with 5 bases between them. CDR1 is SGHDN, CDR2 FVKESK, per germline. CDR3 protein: CASSQVLYNEQFF. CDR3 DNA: TGTGCCAGCAGCCAAGTTCTGTACAATGAGCAGTTCTTC.

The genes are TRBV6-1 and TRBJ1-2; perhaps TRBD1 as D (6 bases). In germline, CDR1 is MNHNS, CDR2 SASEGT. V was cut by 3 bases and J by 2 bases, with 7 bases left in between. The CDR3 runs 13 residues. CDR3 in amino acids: CASSDTGNYGYTF. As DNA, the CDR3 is TGTGCCAGCAGTGATACAGGGAACTATGGCTACACCTTC.